This TCR beta chain originates from a study of radiotherapy plus CTLA-4 blockade in lung cancer. In the study overall: In 18% of patients, objective responses were seen; 30% to 35% had disease control. Broader study findings: Among blood TCR repertoires after radiotherapy plus ipilimumab, tumor-derived clones expanded. Reportedly, early blood T cell clone dynamics best predicted response, with interferon-beta.

The data were produced by immunoSEQ multiplex PCR, yet TCRdb's version contains in-frame clones alone and is incomplete. The top ten clones hold around a quarter of a sample with more than 40,000 clones, around 70% of them seen once. The CDR3 sequence is 19 residues long. Germline lookup yields CDR1 LNHDA and CDR2 SQIVND (reference sequence). J gave up 7 bases and V 1 base, and 11 bases lay outside the gene matches. Turning to this clone: Its matching antigen is unknown.

The material sequenced was peripheral blood, taken from a patient treated with radiotherapy plus ipilimumab. This chain connects TRBV19 to TRBJ2-1, with 15 bases that match TRBD2. This clonotype was obtained from a human donor with non-small cell lung cancer who had a partial response to radiotherapy plus ipilimumab. CDR3 sequence: CASSIGPGLAGGLRNEQFF. In DNA form, the CDR3 reads TGTGCCAGTAGTATAGGCCCGGGACTAGCGGGAGGCCTCCGTAATGAGCAGTTCTTC.